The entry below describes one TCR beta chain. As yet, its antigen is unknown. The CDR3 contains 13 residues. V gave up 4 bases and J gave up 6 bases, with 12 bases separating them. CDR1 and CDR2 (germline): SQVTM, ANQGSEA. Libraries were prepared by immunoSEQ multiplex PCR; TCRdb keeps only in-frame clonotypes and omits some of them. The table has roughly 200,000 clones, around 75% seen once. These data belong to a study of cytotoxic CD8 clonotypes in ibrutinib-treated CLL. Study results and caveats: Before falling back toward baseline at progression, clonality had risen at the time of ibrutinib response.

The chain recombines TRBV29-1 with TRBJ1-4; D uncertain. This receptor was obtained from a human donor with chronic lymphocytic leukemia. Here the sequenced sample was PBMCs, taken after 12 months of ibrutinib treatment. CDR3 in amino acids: CSVVPEPYEKLFF. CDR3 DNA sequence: TGCAGCGTTGTACCAGAGCCATATGAAAAACTGTTTTTT.